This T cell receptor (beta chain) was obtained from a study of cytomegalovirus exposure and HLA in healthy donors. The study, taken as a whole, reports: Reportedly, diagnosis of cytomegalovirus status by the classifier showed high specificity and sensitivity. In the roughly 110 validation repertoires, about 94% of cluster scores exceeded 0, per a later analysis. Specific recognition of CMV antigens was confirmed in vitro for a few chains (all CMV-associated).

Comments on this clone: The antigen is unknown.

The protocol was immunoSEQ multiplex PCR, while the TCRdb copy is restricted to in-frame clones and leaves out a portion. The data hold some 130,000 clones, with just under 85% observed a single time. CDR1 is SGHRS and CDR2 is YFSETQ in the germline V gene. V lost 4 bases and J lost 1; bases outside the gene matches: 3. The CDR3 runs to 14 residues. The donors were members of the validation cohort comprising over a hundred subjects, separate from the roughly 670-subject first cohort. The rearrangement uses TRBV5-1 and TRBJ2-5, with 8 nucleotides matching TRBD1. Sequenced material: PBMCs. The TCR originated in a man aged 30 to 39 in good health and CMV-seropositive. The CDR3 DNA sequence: TGCGCCAGCAGCCACGGACAGGGCCAAGAGACCCAGTACTTC. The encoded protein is CASSHGQGQETQYF.